The 18 T cell receptor beta chains below all came from one sample that was sequenced in a study of vaccination effects on CD4 cells after COVID-19 (dated 2022 in TCRdb). After around 11 days of culture, CD4+ T cells were isolated with the EasySep CD4+ T cell isolation kit. Participants received two doses of either the BNT162b2 or the mRNA-1273 mRNA SARS-CoV-2 vaccine. No cognate antigen is known for these TCRs. Receptor libraries were prepared by the immunoSEQ multiplex PCR assay. TCRdb took this table from immuneACCESS and kept in-frame rearrangements with V and J called. Such tables lack part of the clones; where checked against another copy, unresolved V genes explain under half of the gap, and the rest is unexplained. In all, the sample holds about 73,000 clones, and less than 75% of those were seen once. About 2% of the sample comes from the top ten. The material sequenced was CD4+ T cells from PBMCs cultured without peptide, taken after COVID-19 vaccination. These receptors originate from a human donor who received a COVID-19 vaccine.

V is TRBV12-5 and J is TRBJ2-1, with a weak D call TRBD2 (5 bases). The CDR3 extends over 19 amino acids. Trimming shortened V by 6 bases and J by 0 bases, and 24 bases separated the two germline ends. The germline gives CDR1 LGHNT, CDR2 FRNRAP. In DNA form, the CDR3 reads TGTGCTAGTGGCTCGACCTTCGACGGGATGGCCGTCTCCTACAATGAGCAGTTCTTC. Protein product: CASGSTFDGMAVSYNEQFF.

This clone was found a few times. DNA for the CDR3: TGTGCCAGCAGCATCCGGGACAGTGAAAAACTGTTTTTT. Its translation: CASSIRDSEKLFF. V is TRBV11-2 and J is TRBJ1-4, with 7 positions matching TRBD1. The V gene end was trimmed by 5 bases and the J gene end by 7 bases; junction bases not matched to a gene: 4. CDR1 SGHAT and CDR2 FQNNGV come from the germline V gene. This CDR3 comprises 13 residues.

V and J are TRBV6-5 and TRBJ2-5; D assignment may be TRBD1 or TRBD2 (5 bases each). Deletions cut 8 bases from V and 5 bases from J, with 15 bases between. The CDR3 is 13 amino acids. From germline, CDR1 is MNHEY and CDR2 SVGAGI. The CDR3 bases are TGTGCCAGCCGAAGTCTAGCAGGGGAGACCCAGTACTTC. Its protein is CASRSLAGETQYF.

The chain recombines TRBV10-2 with TRBJ2-3; D not resolved. The germline V and J ends were trimmed by 4 bases and 3 bases, with 8 bases remaining between them. Germline CDR1 is WSHSY and CDR2 is SAAADI. This CDR3 contains 13 residues. The DNA for the CDR3 is TGCGCCAGCAGTGCGCGAGCGACAGATACGCAGTATTTT. This codes for CASSARATDTQYF.

This rearrangement joins TRBV18 to TRBJ1-1; tentative D call: TRBD1 (5 bases). Germline CDR1 is KGHSH and CDR2 is LQKENI. Trimming took 3 bases from V and 0 from J, leaving 17 bases between them. The CDR3 totals 17 residues. In DNA, the CDR3 is TGTGCCAGCTCACCTCTTCCAGGGTGGTCATTGAACACTGAAGCTTTCTTT. It yields the protein CASSPLPGWSLNTEAFF.

The CDR3 DNA sequence: TGTGCCAGCAGCTTAAGTGGGTTGGAGACCCAGTACTTC. Amino acid sequence: CASSLSGLETQYF. The rearrangement links TRBV7-2 to TRBJ2-5; D not certain. This CDR3 has 13 residues. Germline CDR1 SGHTA, CDR2 FQGNSA. V was cut by 2 bases and J by 5 bases, with 9 bases left in between.

This clone was detected once. The chain uses TRBV27 and TRBJ2-5; TRBD2 aligns across 8 bases. V lost 3 bases, J lost 5 bases, and 11 bases stayed unmatched. Per the germline V gene, CDR1 is MNHEY and CDR2 is SMNVEV (reference sequence). This CDR3 has 16 residues. DNA for the CDR3: TGTGCCAGCAGTTTTTCACGGGGGGGCCTGGGGGAGACCCAGTACTTC. Translation: CASSFSRGGLGETQYF.

The gene calls are TRBV6-5 and TRBJ1-3; D is perhaps TRBD1 (6 bases). CDR1 and CDR2 (germline): MNHEY, SVGAGI. This CDR3 spans 15 amino acids. V was clipped by 5 bases and J by 0 bases, with 11 bases between them. CDR3 sequence: CASSRTANSGNTIYF. CDR3 sequence (DNA): TGTGCCAGCAGTCGGACAGCCAACTCTGGAAACACCATATATTTT.

V gene TRBV7-3 combines with J gene TRBJ2-1, with TRBD2 as a possible D gene (6 bases). The V end was cut by 1 base, the J end by 0 bases, with 10 bases between. Germline values: CDR1 SGHTA, CDR2 FQGTGA. The CDR3 loop spans 16 amino acids. CDR3 residues: CASSLNGGSSYNEQFF. CDR3 sequence (DNA): TGTGCCAGCAGCTTAAATGGAGGGAGCTCCTACAATGAGCAGTTCTTC.

This chain links TRBV2 with TRBJ2-2; 14 bases map to TRBD2. This CDR3 has 15 residues. CDR1 and CDR2 (germline): SNHLY, FYNNEI. The V segment lost 7 bases and the J segment 4 bases; nucleotides outside the gene matches: 2. Here the CDR3 DNA reads TGTGCCAGCACCGGACTAGCGGGGGGCACCGGGGAGCTGTTTTTT. This encodes CASTGLAGGTGELFF.

This chain joins TRBV5-1 and TRBJ1-1; TRBD1 matches at 7 bases. V dropped 0 bases and J dropped 0; count of bases not matched to a gene: 5. The CDR3 loop spans 16 amino acids. Per germline, CDR1 SGHRS and CDR2 YFSETQ. This chain's CDR3 is CASSLVSGGMNTEAFF. The CDR3, as DNA: TGCGCCAGCAGCTTGGTTTCAGGGGGAATGAACACTGAAGCTTTCTTT.

The V gene is TRBV7-7, the J gene TRBJ2-5; TRBD1 might be the D (5 bases). Trimming cost V 5 bases and J 5 bases, with 18 bases left between them. There are 15 residues in the CDR3. The germline V gene encodes CDR1 SSHAT and CDR2 FNYEAQ (reference sequence). The CDR3 loop is CASSPSWGLGETQYF. Here the CDR3 DNA reads TGTGCCAGCAGCCCCAGTTGGGGCCTCGGTGAGACCCAGTACTTC.

The genes are TRBV6-2 or TRBV6-3 and TRBJ2-5, with 11 bases identical to TRBD2. Germline loops: CDR1 MNHEY, CDR2 SVGEGT. This CDR3 comprises 17 residues. J gave up 4 bases and V 2 bases, and 9 bases lay outside the gene matches. The CDR3 is CASSYKRTSGLRETQYF. CDR3 coding DNA: TGTGCCAGCAGTTACAAACGGACTAGCGGGCTAAGAGAGACCCAGTACTTC.

The chain carries TRBV5-1 and TRBJ2-3; perhaps TRBD1 as D (5 bases). V was pared by 0 bases and J by 2 bases, with 16 bases between. This CDR3 comprises 17 residues. Germline CDR1 and CDR2: SGHRS and YFSETQ. The CDR3 sequence is CASSLVQGRRITDTQYF. The DNA of the CDR3 is TGCGCCAGCAGCTTGGTGCAGGGCCGAAGGATCACAGATACGCAGTATTTT.

V gene TRBV5-1 combines with J gene TRBJ1-4; 9 bases match TRBD1. This CDR3 contains 18 residues. With V trimmed by 0 bases and J by 5 bases, 11 bases remained unmatched. CDR1 SGHRS and CDR2 YFSETQ come from the germline V gene. In DNA form, the CDR3 reads TGCGCCAGCAGCTTGGGGTATGTGGCCGGGACAGGGAATGAAAAACTGTTTTTT. This encodes CASSLGYVAGTGNEKLFF.

This chain connects TRBV20-1 to TRBJ2-7; D is undetermined. Trimming removed 3 bases at V and 4 bases at J, with 7 bases between. The CDR3 sequence is 11 residues long. The germline CDR1 and CDR2 sequences are DFQATT and SNEGSKA (reference sequence). CDR3 in DNA: TGCAGTGCTAGTATCAAGTACGAGCAGTACGTC. Residues: CSASIKYEQYV.

V and J are TRBV30 and TRBJ2-7; D gene ambiguous. The CDR3 length is 13 residues. Germline assignment: CDR1 GTSNPN and CDR2 SVGIG (reference sequence). The ends were cut back, 0 bases at V and 3 bases at J, with 9 bases in the middle. Here the CDR3 DNA reads TGTGCCTGGAGTGTAACTACACACTACGAGCAGTACGTC. Its translation: CAWSVTTHYEQYV.

The chain has TRBV7-6 and TRBJ2-1, with 8 positions matching TRBD2. Germline V gene lookup returns CDR1 SGHVS and CDR2 FNYEAQ. V was pared by 1 base and J by 8 bases, with 16 bases of the junction left unmatched. CDR3 length: 18 residues. Here the CDR3 reads CASSLVVEVAGGVDEQFF. The CDR3 nucleotides are TGTGCCAGCAGCTTAGTTGTTGAGGTCGCGGGGGGCGTGGATGAGCAGTTCTTC.